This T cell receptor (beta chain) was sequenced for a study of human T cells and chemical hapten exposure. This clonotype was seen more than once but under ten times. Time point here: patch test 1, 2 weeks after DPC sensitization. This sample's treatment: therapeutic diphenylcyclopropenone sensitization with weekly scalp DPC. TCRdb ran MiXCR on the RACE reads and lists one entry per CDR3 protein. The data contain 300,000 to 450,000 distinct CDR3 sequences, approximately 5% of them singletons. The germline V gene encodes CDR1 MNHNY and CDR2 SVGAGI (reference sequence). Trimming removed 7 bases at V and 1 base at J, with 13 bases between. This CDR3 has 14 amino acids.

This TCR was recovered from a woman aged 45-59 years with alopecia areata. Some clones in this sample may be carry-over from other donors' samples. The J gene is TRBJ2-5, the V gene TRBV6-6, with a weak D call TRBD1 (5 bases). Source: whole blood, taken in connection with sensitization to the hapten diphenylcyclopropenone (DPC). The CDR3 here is CASTSWTLQETQYF. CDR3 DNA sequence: TGTGCCAGCACCAGCTGGACACTCCAAGAGACCCAGTACTTC.